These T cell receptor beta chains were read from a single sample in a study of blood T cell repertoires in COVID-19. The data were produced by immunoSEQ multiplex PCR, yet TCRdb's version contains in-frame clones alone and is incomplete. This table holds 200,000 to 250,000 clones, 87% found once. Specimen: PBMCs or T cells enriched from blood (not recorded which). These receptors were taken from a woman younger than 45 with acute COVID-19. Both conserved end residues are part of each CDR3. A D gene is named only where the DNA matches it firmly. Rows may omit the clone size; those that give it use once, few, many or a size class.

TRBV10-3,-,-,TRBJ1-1,CAIRARTENTEAFF,TGTGCCATCAGGGCCCGGACAGAGAACACTGAAGCTTTCTTT
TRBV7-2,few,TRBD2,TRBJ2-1,CASSLGSGLAGGELFF,TGTGCCAGCAGCTTAGGGTCGGGACTAGCGGGGGGGGAGTTGTTCTTC
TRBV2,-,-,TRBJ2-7,CASTQERATYEQYF,TGTGCCAGCACCCAGGAGAGGGCAACCTACGAGCAGTACTTC
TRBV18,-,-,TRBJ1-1,CASGTTGNTEAFF,TGTGCCAGCGGAACAACAGGGAACACTGAAGCTTTCTTT
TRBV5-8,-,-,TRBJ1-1,CASSADRNTEAFF,TGTGCCAGCAGCGCGGACAGGAACACTGAAGCTTTCTTT
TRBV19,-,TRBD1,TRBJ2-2,CASTWTGVGTGELFF,TGTGCCAGTACCTGGACAGGGGTGGGGACCGGGGAGCTGTTTTTT
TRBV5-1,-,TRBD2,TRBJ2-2,CASSLGEGTGELFF,TGCGCCAGCAGCTTAGGGGAGGGCACCGGGGAGCTGTTTTTT
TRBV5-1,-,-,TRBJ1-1,CASSPGVVNTEAFF,TGCGCCAGCAGCCCGGGGGTCGTTAACACTGAAGCTTTCTTT
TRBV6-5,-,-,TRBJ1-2,CAYRDNYGYTF,TGTGCCTACAGGGATAACTATGGCTACACCTTC
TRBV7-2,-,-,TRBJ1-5,CASSLGGDSNQPQHF,TGTGCCAGCAGCTTAGGAGGAGATAGCAATCAGCCCCAGCATTTT
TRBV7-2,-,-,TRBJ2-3,CASSLGSFTDTQYF,TGTGCCAGCAGCTTAGGTTCCTTCACAGATACGCAGTATTTT
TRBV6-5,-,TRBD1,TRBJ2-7,CASSYSLGQGSYEQYF,TGTGCCAGCAGTTACTCTCTGGGACAGGGCTCCTACGAGCAGTACTTC
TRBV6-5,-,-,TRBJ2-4,CASSSPGRRNIQYF,TGTGCCAGCAGTTCCCCAGGGCGGAGAAACATTCAGTACTTC
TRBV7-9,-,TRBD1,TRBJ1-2,CASSLAGTGVEYGYTF,TGTGCCAGCAGCTTAGCCGGGACAGGGGTAGAGTATGGCTACACCTTC
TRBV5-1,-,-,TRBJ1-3,CASSLELTDSGNTIYF,TGCGCCAGCAGCTTGGAACTCACAGACTCTGGAAACACCATATATTTT
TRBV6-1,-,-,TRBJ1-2,CASSEEGREANYGYTF,TGTGCCAGCAGTGAAGAAGGCAGGGAGGCTAACTATGGCTACACCTTC
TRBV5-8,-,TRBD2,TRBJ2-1,CASSLLAGGYNEQFF,TGTGCCAGCAGCTTACTAGCGGGGGGTTACAATGAGCAGTTCTTC
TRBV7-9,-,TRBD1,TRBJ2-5,CASSLEGDRVGRTQYF,TGTGCCAGCAGCTTAGAGGGCGACAGGGTTGGACGGACCCAGTACTTC
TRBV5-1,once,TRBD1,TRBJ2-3,CASSLGTGYLEDTQYF,TGCGCCAGCAGCTTGGGGACAGGATATCTTGAGGATACGCAGTATTTT
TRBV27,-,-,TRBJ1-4,CASRQGSEKLFF,TGTGCCAGCAGACAGGGCAGTGAAAAACTGTTTTTT
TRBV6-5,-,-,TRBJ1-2,CASNQESYGYTF,TGTGCCAGCAACCAGGAATCGTATGGCTACACCTTC
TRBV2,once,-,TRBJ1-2,CASSEGRGWVGYTF,TGTGCCAGCAGTGAAGGAAGGGGATGGGTTGGCTACACCTTC
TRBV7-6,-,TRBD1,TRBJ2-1,CASSQTGGAYNEQFF,TGTGCCAGCAGCCAAACAGGGGGCGCCTACAATGAGCAGTTCTTC
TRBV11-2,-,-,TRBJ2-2,CASRTVNTGELFF,TGTGCCAGCAGGACAGTAAACACCGGGGAGCTGTTTTTT
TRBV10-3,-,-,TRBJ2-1,CAIRLQGGEQFF,TGTGCCATCAGGCTACAGGGTGGTGAGCAGTTCTTC
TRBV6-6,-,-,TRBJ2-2,CASSYSQGLDTGELFF,TGTGCCAGCAGTTACTCGCAGGGCCTGGACACCGGGGAGCTGTTTTTT
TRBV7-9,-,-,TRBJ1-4,CASSQAGTFNEKLFF,TGTGCCAGCAGCCAAGCGGGGACCTTTAATGAAAAACTGTTTTTT
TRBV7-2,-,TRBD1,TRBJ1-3,CASSLALGGGGNTIYF,TGTGCCAGCAGCTTAGCGTTAGGGGGCGGTGGAAACACCATATATTTT
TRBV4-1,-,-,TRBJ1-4,CASSQILQLNEKLFF,TGCGCCAGCAGCCAAATTCTGCAACTTAATGAAAAACTGTTTTTT
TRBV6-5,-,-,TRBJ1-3,CASSNDNSGNTIYF,TGTGCCAGCAGTAATGACAACTCTGGAAACACCATATATTTT
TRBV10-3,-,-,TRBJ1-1,CAISESQVEAFF,TGTGCCATCAGTGAGTCCCAGGTTGAAGCTTTCTTT
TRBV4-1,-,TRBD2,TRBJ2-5,CASSHGSGEVAGGKKTQYF,TGCGCCAGCAGCCATGGGTCCGGGGAGGTAGCGGGGGGGAAGAAGACCCAGTACTTC
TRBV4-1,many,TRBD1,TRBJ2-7,CASSRGAGGYNYEQYF,TGCGCCAGCAGCCGAGGGGCAGGGGGCTATAACTACGAGCAGTACTTC
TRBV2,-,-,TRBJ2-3,CASTRLDPTSTDTQYF,TGTGCCAGCACACGACTAGACCCTACTAGCACAGATACGCAGTATTTT
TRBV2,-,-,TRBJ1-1,CASRKTDLNTEAFF,TGTGCCAGCAGGAAGACAGACCTGAACACTGAAGCTTTCTTT
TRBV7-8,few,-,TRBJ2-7,CASSQGGEQYF,TGTGCCAGCAGCCAGGGAGGCGAGCAGTACTTC
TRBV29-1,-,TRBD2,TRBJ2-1,CSVEAPRGLVSYNEQFF,TGCAGCGTTGAAGCTCCCCGGGGACTAGTTTCCTACAATGAGCAGTTCTTC
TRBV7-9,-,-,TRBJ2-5,CASSQGRALGNPTRETQYF,TGTGCCAGCAGCCAGGGGAGGGCATTAGGGAACCCCACACGGGAGACCCAGTACTTC
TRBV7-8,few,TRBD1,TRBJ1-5,CASSLDRGQPQHF,TGTGCCAGCAGCTTAGACAGGGGTCAGCCCCAGCATTTT
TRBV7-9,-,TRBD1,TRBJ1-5,CASSLQGAKPQHF,TGTGCCAGCAGCTTACAGGGGGCGAAGCCCCAGCATTTT
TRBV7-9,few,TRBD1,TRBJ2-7,CASSSDRGAPNEQYF,TGTGCCAGCAGCTCGGACAGGGGAGCTCCCAACGAGCAGTACTTC
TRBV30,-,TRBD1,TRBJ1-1,CAWSVGQGSEAFF,TGTGCCTGGAGTGTGGGACAGGGGAGTGAAGCTTTCTTT
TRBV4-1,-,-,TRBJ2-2,CASSQAEKTGELFF,TGCGCCAGCAGCCAAGCCGAGAAGACCGGGGAGCTGTTTTTT
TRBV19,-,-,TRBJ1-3,CATPGTLGNTIYF,TGTGCCACCCCAGGGACTCTCGGAAACACCATATATTTT
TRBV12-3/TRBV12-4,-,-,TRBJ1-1,CASSFTGPTEAFF,TGTGCCAGCAGCTTCACAGGGCCCACTGAAGCTTTCTTT
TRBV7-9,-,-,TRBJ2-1,CASSPRGRGRVEQFF,TGTGCCAGCAGCCCCCGAGGCAGGGGTAGAGTTGAGCAGTTCTTC
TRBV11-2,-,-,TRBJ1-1,CASSISGTMNTEAFF,TGTGCCAGCAGCATCTCCGGGACTATGAACACTGAAGCTTTCTTT
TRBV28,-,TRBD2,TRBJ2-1,CASSGGVWYNEQFF,TGTGCCAGCAGTGGGGGGGTTTGGTACAATGAGCAGTTCTTC
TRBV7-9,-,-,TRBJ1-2,CASSFDNDYGYTF,TGTGCCAGCAGCTTCGACAACGACTATGGCTACACCTTC
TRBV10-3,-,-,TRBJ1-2,CAISFQGNYGYTF,TGTGCCATCAGCTTCCAGGGGAACTATGGCTACACCTTC
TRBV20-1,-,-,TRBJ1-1,CSAPRYPEAFF,TGCAGTGCACCTAGATATCCTGAAGCTTTCTTT
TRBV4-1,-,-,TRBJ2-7,CASSQGQGTDFSYEQYF,TGCGCCAGCAGCCAAGGTCAGGGGACCGACTTCTCCTACGAGCAGTACTTC
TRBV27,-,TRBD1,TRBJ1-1,CASSLLGRGQVGTEAFF,TGTGCCAGCAGTTTATTGGGAAGGGGGCAAGTAGGCACTGAAGCTTTCTTT
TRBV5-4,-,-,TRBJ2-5,CASSLQGRETQYF,TGTGCCAGCAGTTTACAGGGACGAGAGACCCAGTACTTC
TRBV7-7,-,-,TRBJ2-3,CASSDFRTSTDTQYF,TGTGCTAGCTCCGACTTCCGTACTAGCACAGATACGCAGTATTTT
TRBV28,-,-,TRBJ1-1,CASSEYRVEAFF,TGTGCCAGCAGTGAATACAGGGTTGAAGCTTTCTTT
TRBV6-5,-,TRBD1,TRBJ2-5,CASRGQGSGQETQYF,TGTGCCAGCAGAGGACAGGGGAGTGGGCAAGAGACCCAGTACTTC
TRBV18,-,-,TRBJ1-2,CASSPPTGRDYGYTF,TGTGCCAGCTCACCACCTACAGGCCGGGACTATGGCTACACCTTC
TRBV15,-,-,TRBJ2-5,CATSSSPGEGAETQYF,TGTGCCACCAGCAGTTCGCCGGGGGAAGGTGCGGAGACCCAGTACTTC
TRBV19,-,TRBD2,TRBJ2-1,CASSMTSGGIAGQFF,TGTGCCAGTAGTATGACTAGCGGGGGGATTGCGGGGCAGTTCTTC